These T cell receptor beta chains were read from a single sample in a study of post-analysis software for immune sequencing data. TCRdb processed the PCR reads anew with MiXCR; each CDR3 protein has one entry. Here the sample spans about 260,000 distinct CDR3 sequences, 35% to 45% being singletons. Sequences were obtained from blood. The receptors here all came from a girl between 10 and 17 years old with multiple sclerosis. CDR3s include the opening cysteine and the closing phenylalanine or tryptophan. Not all rows give a size; the values are once, few, many and, for expanded clones, a class.

NA	TRBV28	TRBJ2-1	CASSWGQGAMNEQFF
few	TRBV24-1	TRBJ1-1	CATSDLDTEAFF
many	TRBV7-9	TRBJ1-2	CASSLVAGEWGYTF
many	TRBV12-3/TRBV12-4	TRBJ2-3	CASSPRMTSGGQGDTQYF
once	TRBV7-2	TRBJ2-3	CASSLRVSGTDTQYF
NA	TRBV29-1	TRBJ1-1	CSGRGRANTEAFF
NA	TRBV6-5	TRBJ2-3	CAIRVNEEDTQYF
many	TRBV14	TRBJ1-1	CASSQGGGRGSTEAFF
few	TRBV6-5	TRBJ2-7	CASRTSVRGSYEQYF
many	TRBV24-1	TRBJ1-1	CATSDYRGDAFF
NA	TRBV24-1	TRBJ2-3	CATSDPGSPTNTQYF
NA	TRBV20-1	TRBJ1-5	CSASRDNFQGNQPQHF
many	TRBV5-1	TRBJ2-5	CASSFGPQETQYF
many	TRBV7-2	TRBJ2-3	CASSPRTSRSTDTQYF
NA	TRBV4-3	TRBJ1-2	CASSQASQLETYGYTF
many	TRBV20-1	TRBJ2-5	CSATNQETQYF
many	TRBV15	TRBJ1-1	CATSSELAGNTEAFF
NA	TRBV6-5	TRBJ2-3	CASSISGTSTDTQYF
many	TRBV20-1	TRBJ2-1	CSARGLFDNEQFF
once	TRBV20-1	TRBJ2-3	CSASGQGARDTQYF
few	TRBV19	TRBJ1-4	CASSMRTAVEIEKLFF
NA	TRBV3-1	TRBJ1-6	CASSQGQGVASPLHF
NA	TRBV7-2	TRBJ2-7	CASSFRDRAEQYF
NA	TRBV12-3/TRBV12-4	TRBJ1-2	CASSLRQGLGTVRGYTF
NA	TRBV2	TRBJ1-1	CASSGAPNTEAFF
few	TRBV20-1	TRBJ1-3	CSALLGSGNTIYF
NA	TRBV7-2	TRBJ2-5	CASRGPAGEQYF